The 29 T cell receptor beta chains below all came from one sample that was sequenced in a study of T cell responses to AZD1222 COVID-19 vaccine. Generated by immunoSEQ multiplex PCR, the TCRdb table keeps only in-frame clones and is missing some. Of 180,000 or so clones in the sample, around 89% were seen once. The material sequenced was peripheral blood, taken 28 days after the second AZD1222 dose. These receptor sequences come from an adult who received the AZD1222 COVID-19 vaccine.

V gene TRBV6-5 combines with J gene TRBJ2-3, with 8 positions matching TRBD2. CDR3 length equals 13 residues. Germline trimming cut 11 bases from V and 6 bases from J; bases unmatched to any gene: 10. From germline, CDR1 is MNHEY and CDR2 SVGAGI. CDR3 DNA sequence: TGTGCCTGCGGGGGGCAGGACGGGGATACGCAGTATTTT. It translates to CACGGQDGDTQYF.

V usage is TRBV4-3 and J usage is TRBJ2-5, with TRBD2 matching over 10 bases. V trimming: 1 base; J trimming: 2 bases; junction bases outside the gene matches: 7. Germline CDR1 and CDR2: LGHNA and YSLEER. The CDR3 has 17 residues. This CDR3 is CASSQALAGVGQETQYF. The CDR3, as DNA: TGCGCCAGCAGCCAAGCGCTAGCGGGAGTAGGGCAAGAGACCCAGTACTTC.

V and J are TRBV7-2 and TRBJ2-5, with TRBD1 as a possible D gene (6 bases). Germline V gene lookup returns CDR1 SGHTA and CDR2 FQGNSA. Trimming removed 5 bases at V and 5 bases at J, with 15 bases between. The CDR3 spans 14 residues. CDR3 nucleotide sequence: TGTGCCAGCAGCACACCGACAGGTTTGGAGACCCAGTACTTC. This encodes CASSTPTGLETQYF.

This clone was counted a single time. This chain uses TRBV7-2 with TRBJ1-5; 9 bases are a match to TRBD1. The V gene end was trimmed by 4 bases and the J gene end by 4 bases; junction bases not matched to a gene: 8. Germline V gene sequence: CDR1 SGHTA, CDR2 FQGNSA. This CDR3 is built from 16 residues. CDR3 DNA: TGTGCCAGCAGCTCTGGGGTCGGGACAGGGAATCAGCCCCAGCATTTT. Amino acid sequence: CASSSGVGTGNQPQHF.

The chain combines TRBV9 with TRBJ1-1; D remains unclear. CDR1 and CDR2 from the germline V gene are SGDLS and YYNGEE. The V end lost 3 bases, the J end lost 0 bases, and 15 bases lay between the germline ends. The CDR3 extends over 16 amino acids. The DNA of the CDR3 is TGTGCCAGCAGCGCCGGTGCACGTAAAATGAACACTGAAGCTTTCTTT. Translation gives CASSAGARKMNTEAFF.

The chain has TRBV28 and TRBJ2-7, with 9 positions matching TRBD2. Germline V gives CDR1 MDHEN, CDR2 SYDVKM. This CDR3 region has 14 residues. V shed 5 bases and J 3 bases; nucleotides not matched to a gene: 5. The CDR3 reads CASSEVSGSYEQYF. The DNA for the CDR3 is TGTGCCAGCAGTGAGGTTAGCGGGAGCTACGAGCAGTACTTC.

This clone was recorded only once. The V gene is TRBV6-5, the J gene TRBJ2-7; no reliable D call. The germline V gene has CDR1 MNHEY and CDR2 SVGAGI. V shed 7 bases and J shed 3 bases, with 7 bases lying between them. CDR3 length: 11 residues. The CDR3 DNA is TGTGCCAGCAATTCCGACTACGAGCAGTACTTC. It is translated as CASNSDYEQYF.

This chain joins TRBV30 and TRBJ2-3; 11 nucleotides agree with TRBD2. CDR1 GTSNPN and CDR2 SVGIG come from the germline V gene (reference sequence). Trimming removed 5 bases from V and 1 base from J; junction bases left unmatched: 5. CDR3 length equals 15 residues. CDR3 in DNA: TGTGCCTGGGGGGCGGGACTAGCGGGCACAGATACGCAGTATTTT. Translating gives CAWGAGLAGTDTQYF.

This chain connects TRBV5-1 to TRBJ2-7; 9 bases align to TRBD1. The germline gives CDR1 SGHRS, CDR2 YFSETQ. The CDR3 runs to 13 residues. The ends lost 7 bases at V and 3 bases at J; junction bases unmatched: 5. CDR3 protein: CASSGTGIYEQYF. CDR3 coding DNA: TGCGCCAGCTCCGGGACAGGGATCTACGAGCAGTACTTC.

CDR3 in amino acids: CASSFYLRGRNTEAFF. As DNA, the CDR3 is TGTGCCAGTAGTTTTTACCTCAGGGGGCGGAACACTGAAGCTTTCTTT. The chain carries TRBV19 and TRBJ1-1; 8 bases align to TRBD1. Looked up from germline, CDR1 is LNHDA and CDR2 is SQIVND (reference sequence). The CDR3 contains 16 residues. Trimming cost V 5 bases and J 1 base; bases outside gene matches: 9.

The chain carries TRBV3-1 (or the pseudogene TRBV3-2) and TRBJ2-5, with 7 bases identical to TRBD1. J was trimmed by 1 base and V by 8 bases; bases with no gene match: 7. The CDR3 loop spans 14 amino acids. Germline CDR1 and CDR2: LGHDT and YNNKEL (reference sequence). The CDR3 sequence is CASLDRVGQETQYF. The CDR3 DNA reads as TGTGCCAGCCTCGACAGGGTGGGCCAAGAGACCCAGTACTTC.

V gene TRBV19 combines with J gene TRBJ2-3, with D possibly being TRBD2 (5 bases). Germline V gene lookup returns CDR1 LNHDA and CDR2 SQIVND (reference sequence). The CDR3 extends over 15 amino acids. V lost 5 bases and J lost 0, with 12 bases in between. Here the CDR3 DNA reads TGTGCCAGTAGTTTTGGACTGATTAGCACAGATACGCAGTATTTT. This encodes CASSFGLISTDTQYF. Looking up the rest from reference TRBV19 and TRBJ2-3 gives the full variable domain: DGGITQSPKYLFRKEGQNVTLSCEQNLNHDAMYWYRQDPGQGLRLIYYSQIVNDFQKGDIAEGYSVSREKKESFPLTVTSAQKNPTAFYLCASSFGLISTDTQYFGPGTRLTVL.

CDR3 DNA: TGTGCCAGCAGCCGGGATACCTCGGGGGAGCAGTACTTC. Translation gives CASSRDTSGEQYF. This chain joins TRBV3-1 (or the pseudogene TRBV3-2) and TRBJ2-7, with D tentatively TRBD2 (5 bases). The CDR3 length is 13 residues. From germline, CDR1 is LGHDT and CDR2 YNNKEL (reference sequence). With 4 bases removed from V and 7 bases from J, the gap between germline ends came to 14 bases.

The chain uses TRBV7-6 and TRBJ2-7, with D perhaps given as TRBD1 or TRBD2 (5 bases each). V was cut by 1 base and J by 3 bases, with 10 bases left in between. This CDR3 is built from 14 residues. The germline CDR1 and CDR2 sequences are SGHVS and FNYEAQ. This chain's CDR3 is CASSLGDAVYEQYF. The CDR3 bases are TGTGCCAGCAGCTTAGGGGACGCAGTCTACGAGCAGTACTTC.

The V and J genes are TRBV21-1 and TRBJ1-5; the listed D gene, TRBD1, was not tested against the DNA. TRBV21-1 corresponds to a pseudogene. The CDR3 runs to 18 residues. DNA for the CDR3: TGTGCCAGCAGAAAAAAAAGGCGAAGGGGGCGGTGGAATCAGCCCCAGCATTTT. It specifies CASRKKRRRGRWNQPQHF.

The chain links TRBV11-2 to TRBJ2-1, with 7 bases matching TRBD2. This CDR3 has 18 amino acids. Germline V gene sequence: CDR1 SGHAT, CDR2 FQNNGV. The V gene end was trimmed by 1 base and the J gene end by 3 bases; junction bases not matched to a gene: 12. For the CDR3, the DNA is TGTGCCAGCAGCTTAGGTAATAGCGGGCCACGCCTCTACAATGAGCAGTTCTTC. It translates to CASSLGNSGPRLYNEQFF.

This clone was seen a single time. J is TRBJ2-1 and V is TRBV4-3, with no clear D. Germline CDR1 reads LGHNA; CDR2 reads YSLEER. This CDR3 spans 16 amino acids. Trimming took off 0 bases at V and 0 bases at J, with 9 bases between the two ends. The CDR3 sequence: CASSQDLSYSYNEQFF. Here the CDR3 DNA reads TGCGCCAGCAGCCAAGATCTAAGTTACTCCTACAATGAGCAGTTCTTC.

The chain's CDR3 is CASSVVSGVQETQYF. CDR3 coding DNA: TGTGCCAGCAGCGTAGTGTCAGGGGTACAAGAGACCCAGTACTTC. This rearrangement joins TRBV9 to TRBJ2-5; possible D gene TRBD1, 6 bases. The CDR3 consists of 15 residues. CDR1 is SGDLS, CDR2 YYNGEE, per germline. The ends were cut back, 0 bases at V and 2 bases at J, with 11 bases in the middle.

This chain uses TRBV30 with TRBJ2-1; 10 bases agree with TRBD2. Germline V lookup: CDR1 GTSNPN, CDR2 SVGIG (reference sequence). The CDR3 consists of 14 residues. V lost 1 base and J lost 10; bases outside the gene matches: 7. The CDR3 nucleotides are TGTGCCTGGAGTGGCAGTCTAGCGGGAGACGAGCAGTTCTTC. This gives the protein CAWSGSLAGDEQFF.

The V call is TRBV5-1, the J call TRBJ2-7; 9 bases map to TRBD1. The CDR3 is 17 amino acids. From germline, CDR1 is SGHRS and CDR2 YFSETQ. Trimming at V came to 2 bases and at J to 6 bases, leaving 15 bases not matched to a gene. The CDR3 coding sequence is TGCGCCAGCAGCTTACCAGCAGCCGGGACAGGGTCGGGCGAGCAGTACTTC. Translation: CASSLPAAGTGSGEQYF.

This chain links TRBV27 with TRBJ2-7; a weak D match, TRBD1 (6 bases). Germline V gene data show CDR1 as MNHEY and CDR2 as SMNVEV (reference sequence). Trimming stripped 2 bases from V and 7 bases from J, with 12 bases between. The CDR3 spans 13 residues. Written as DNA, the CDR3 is TGTGCCAGCAGTTTACAGGGGTTAGATGAGCAGTACTTC. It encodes CASSLQGLDEQYF.

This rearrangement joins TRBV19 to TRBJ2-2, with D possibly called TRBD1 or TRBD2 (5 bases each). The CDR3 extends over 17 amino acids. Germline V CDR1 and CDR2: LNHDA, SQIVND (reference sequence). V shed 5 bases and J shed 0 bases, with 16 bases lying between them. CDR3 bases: TGTGCCAGTAGTTTTCTGTTGGGGCGGGCGAACACCGGGGAGCTGTTTTTT. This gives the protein CASSFLLGRANTGELFF. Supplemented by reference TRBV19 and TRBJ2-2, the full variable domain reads DGGITQSPKYLFRKEGQNVTLSCEQNLNHDAMYWYRQDPGQGLRLIYYSQIVNDFQKGDIAEGYSVSREKKESFPLTVTSAQKNPTAFYLCASSFLLGRANTGELFFGEGSRLTVL.

The chain's CDR3 is CASSLRRGGDYGYTF. In DNA form, the CDR3 reads TGTGCCAGCAGTTTGAGAAGAGGGGGCGACTATGGCTACACCTTC. The rearrangement uses TRBV2 and TRBJ1-2; 7 bases match TRBD1. Per the germline V gene, CDR1 is SNHLY and CDR2 is FYNNEI. The CDR3 runs to 15 residues. V was pared by 5 bases and J by 3 bases, with 9 bases of the junction left unmatched.

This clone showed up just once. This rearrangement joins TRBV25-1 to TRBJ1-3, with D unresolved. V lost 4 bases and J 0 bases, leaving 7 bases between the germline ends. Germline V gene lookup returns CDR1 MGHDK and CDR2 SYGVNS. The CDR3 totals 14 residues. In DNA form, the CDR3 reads TGTGCCAGCAGTGTGGGAGGCTCTGGAAACACCATATATTTT. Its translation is CASSVGGSGNTIYF.

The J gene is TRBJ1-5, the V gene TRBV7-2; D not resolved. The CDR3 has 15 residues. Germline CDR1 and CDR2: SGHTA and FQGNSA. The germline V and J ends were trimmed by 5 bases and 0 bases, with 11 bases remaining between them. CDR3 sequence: CASSPRPYSNQPQHF. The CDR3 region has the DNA TGTGCCAGCAGCCCCCGGCCATATAGCAATCAGCCCCAGCATTTT. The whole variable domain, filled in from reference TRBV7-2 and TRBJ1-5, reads GAGVSQSPSNKVTEKGKDVELRCDPISGHTALYWYRQSLGQGLEFLIYFQGNSAPDKSGLPSDRFSAERTGGSVSTLTIQRTQQEDSAVYLCASSPRPYSNQPQHFGDGTRLSIL.

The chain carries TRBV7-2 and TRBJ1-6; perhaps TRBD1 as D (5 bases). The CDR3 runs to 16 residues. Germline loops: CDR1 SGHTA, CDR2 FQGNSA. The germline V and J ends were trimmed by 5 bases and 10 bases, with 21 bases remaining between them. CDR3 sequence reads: CASSPRQVGEGSPLHF. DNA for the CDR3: TGTGCCAGCAGCCCCCGGCAGGTTGGTGAGGGGTCACCCCTCCACTTT. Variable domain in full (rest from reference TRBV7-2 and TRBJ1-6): GAGVSQSPSNKVTEKGKDVELRCDPISGHTALYWYRQSLGQGLEFLIYFQGNSAPDKSGLPSDRFSAERTGGSVSTLTIQRTQQEDSAVYLCASSPRQVGEGSPLHFGNGTRLTVT.

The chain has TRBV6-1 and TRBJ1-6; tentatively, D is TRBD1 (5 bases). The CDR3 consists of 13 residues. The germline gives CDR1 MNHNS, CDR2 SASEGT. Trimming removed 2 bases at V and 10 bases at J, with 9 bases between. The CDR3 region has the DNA TGTGCCAGCAGTGAATTAGGGGACTCACCCCTCCACTTT. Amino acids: CASSELGDSPLHF.

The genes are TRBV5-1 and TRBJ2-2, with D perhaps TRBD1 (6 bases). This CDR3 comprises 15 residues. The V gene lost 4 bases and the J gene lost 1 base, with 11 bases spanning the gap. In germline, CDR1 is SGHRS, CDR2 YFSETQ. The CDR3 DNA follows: TGCGCCAGCAGCAGAGACAGGCTGAACACCGGGGAGCTGTTTTTT. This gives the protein CASSRDRLNTGELFF.

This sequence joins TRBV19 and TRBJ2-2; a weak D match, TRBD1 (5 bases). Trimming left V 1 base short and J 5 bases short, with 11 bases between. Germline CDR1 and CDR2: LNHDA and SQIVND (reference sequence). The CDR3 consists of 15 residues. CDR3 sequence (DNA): TGTGCCAGTAGTATAGCGTCAGGGATTACCGGGGAGCTGTTTTTT. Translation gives CASSIASGITGELFF. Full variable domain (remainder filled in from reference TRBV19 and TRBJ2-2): DGGITQSPKYLFRKEGQNVTLSCEQNLNHDAMYWYRQDPGQGLRLIYYSQIVNDFQKGDIAEGYSVSREKKESFPLTVTSAQKNPTAFYLCASSIASGITGELFFGEGSRLTVL.